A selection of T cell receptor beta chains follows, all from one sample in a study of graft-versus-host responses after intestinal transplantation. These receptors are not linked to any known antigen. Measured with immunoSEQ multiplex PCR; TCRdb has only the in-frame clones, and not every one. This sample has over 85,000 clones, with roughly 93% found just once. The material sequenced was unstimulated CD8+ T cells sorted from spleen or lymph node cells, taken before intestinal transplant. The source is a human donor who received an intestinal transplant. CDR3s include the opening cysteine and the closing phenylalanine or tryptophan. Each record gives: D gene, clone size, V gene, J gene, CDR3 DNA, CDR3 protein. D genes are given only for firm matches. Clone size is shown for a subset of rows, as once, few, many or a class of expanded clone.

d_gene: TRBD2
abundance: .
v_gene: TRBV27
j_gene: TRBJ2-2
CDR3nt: TGTGCCAGCAGTTCGGGACTAGCGGTCACCGGGGAGCTGTTTTTT
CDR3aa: CASSSGLAVTGELFF

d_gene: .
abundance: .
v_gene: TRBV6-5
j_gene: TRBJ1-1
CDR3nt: TGTGCCAGCACCGGGGGGAACACTGAAGCTTTCTTT
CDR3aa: CASTGGNTEAFF

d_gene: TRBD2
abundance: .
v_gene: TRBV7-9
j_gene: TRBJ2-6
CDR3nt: TGTGCCAGCAGCTTGGGAGGGTTTGGGGCCAACGTCCTGACTTTC
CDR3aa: CASSLGGFGANVLTF

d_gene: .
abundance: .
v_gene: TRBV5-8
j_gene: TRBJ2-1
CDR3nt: TGTGCCAGCAGTGGTCTCCGTTCGGGAACCTACAATGAGCAGTTCTTC
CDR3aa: CASSGLRSGTYNEQFF

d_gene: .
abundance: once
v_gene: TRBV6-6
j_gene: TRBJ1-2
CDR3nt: TGTGCCAGCAGTTACTCGACCCAGGGCCCTAACTATGGCTACACCTTC
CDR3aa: CASSYSTQGPNYGYTF

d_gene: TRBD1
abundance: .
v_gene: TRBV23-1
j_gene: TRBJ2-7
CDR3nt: TGCGCCAGCAGGGGACAGGCTCGAATCGAGCAGTACTTC
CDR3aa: CASRGQARIEQYF

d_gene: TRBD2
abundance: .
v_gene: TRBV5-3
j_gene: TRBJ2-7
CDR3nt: TGTGCCAGAAGCTTGAAGGGAGGGATCTCCTACGAGCAGTACTTC
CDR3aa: CARSLKGGISYEQYF

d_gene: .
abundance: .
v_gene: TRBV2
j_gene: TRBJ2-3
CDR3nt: TGTGCCAGCAGTGAACCTCTAGATTCTGGGGATACGCAGTATTTT
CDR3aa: CASSEPLDSGDTQYF

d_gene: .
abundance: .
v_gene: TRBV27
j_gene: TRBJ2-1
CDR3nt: TGTGCCAGCAGCTTGGCCCCCCGAGGCAATGAGCAGTTCTTC
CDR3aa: CASSLAPRGNEQFF

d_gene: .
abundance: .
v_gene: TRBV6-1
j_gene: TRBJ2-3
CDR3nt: TGTGCCAGCAGTTTGATACGAACAGATACGCAGTATTTT
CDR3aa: CASSLIRTDTQYF

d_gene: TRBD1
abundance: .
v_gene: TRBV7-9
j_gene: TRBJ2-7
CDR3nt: TGTGCCAGCAGCTTAGCACAGGGGGGCTCCTACGAGCAGTACTTC
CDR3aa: CASSLAQGGSYEQYF

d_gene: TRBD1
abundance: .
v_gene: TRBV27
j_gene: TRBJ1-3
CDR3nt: TGTGCCAGCAGTTTGACAGGGGGCGGTGGAAACACCATATATTTT
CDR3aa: CASSLTGGGGNTIYF

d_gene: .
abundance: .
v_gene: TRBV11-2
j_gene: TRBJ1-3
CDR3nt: TGTGCCAGCAGCAGAGAATGGAGCTCTGGAAACACCATATATTTT
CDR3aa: CASSREWSSGNTIYF

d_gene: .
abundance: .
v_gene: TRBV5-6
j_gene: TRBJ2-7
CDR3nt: TGTGCCAGCAGCTTGACACATTTATACTACGAGCAGTACTTC
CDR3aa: CASSLTHLYYEQYF

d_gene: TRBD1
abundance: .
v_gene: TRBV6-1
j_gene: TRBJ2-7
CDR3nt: TGTGCCAGCAGCTCGTCTGGGACAGTGGACTACGAGCAGTACTTC
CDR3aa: CASSSSGTVDYEQYF

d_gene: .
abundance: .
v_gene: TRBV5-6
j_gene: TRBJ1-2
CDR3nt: TGTGCCAGCAGCCCTAGACAATATGGCTACACCTTC
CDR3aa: CASSPRQYGYTF

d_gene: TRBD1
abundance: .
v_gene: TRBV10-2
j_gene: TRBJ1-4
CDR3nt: TGCGCCAGCAGTGGATCGGGACAGGGGAAAGCTAATGAAAAACTGTTTTTT
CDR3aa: CASSGSGQGKANEKLFF

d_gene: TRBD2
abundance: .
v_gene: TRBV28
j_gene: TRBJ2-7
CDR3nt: TGTGCCAGCAGTGCCGGGCGGGAGAGGTACGAGCAGTACTTC
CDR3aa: CASSAGRERYEQYF

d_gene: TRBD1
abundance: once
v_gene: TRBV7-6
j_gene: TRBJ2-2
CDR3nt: TGTGCCAACAGCCCGGGACAGGGCGGATTCGGGGAGCTGTTTTTT
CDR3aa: CANSPGQGGFGELFF

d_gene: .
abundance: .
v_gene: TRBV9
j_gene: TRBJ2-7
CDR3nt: TGTGCCAGCAGCGGACCCTTCGGGCAGTACTTC
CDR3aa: CASSGPFGQYF

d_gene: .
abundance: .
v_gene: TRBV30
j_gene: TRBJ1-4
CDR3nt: TGTGCCTGGAGCCCTAGGGTTTCGGCTAATGAAAAACTGTTTTTT
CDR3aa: CAWSPRVSANEKLFF

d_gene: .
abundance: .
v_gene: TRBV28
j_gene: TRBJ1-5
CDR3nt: TGTGCCAGCAGTCCGCTCGGGGGGCGCAGCAATCAGCCCCAGCATTTT
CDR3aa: CASSPLGGRSNQPQHF

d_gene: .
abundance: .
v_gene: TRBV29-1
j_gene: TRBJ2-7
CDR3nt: TGCAGCGTCGCCTCACCGGGACTCTCCTACGAGCAGTACTTC
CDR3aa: CSVASPGLSYEQYF

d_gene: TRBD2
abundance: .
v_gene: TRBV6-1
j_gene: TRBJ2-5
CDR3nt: TGTGCCAGCAGTGAATACCACGGGGGGCAAGAGACCCAGTACTTC
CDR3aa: CASSEYHGGQETQYF